The rows below give T cell receptor beta chains drawn from one sample of a study of blood T cell repertoires in COVID-19. Libraries were prepared by immunoSEQ multiplex PCR; TCRdb keeps only in-frame clonotypes and omits some of them. Of 150,000 or so clones in the sample, about 86% were seen once. The sequenced sample consisted of peripheral blood. Every receptor here comes from a woman aged 70-85 years with COVID-19, enrolled during active disease. Each CDR3 is given with its conserved first and last residue. A D gene is named only where the DNA matches it firmly. Rows may omit the clone size; those that give it use once, few, many or a size class.

J gene,clone size,D gene,CDR3 length,V gene,CDR3 protein,CDR3 DNA
TRBJ1-2,.,TRBD1,14,TRBV28,CASSSGQRSPGYTF,TGTGCCAGCAGCTCGGGACAGCGATCCCCAGGCTACACCTTC
TRBJ2-2,.,.,16,TRBV9,CASSSGQFANTGELFF,TGTGCCAGCAGCTCCGGACAGTTCGCGAACACCGGGGAGCTGTTTTTT
TRBJ1-6,.,.,15,TRBV19,CASSPARLHNSPLHF,TGTGCCAGTAGTCCCGCGCGACTTCATAATTCACCCCTCCACTTT
TRBJ1-1,.,.,15,TRBV4-2,CASSPNQGRGTEAFF,TGTGCCAGCAGCCCTAATCAGGGCCGTGGCACTGAAGCTTTCTTT
TRBJ2-1,.,.,13,TRBV12-3/TRBV12-4,CASSLGPYNEQFF,TGTGCCAGCAGTTTGGGCCCATACAATGAGCAGTTCTTC
TRBJ1-1,.,TRBD1,12,TRBV28,CASSLRDRQAFF,TGTGCCAGCAGTTTACGGGACAGACAAGCTTTCTTT
TRBJ2-2,.,TRBD1,14,TRBV6-5,CASRGQRITGELFF,TGTGCCAGCAGGGGACAGAGGATTACCGGGGAGCTGTTTTTT
TRBJ1-1,.,.,12,TRBV3-1/TRBV3-2,CASSQESRRAFF,TGTGCCAGCAGCCAAGAGAGCCGTCGCGCTTTCTTT
TRBJ2-7,.,.,16,TRBV5-1,CASSFFSRGNSYEQYF,TGCGCCAGCAGCTTTTTCTCCCGCGGCAACTCCTACGAGCAGTACTTC
TRBJ1-6,once,.,14,TRBV5-6,CASRTGLYNSPLHF,TGTGCCAGCAGAACAGGGCTCTATAATTCACCCCTCCACTTT
TRBJ2-3,.,.,17,TRBV5-1,CASSLGAGSTSTDTQYF,TGCGCCAGCAGCTTGGGGGCAGGATCCACTAGCACAGATACGCAGTATTTT
TRBJ2-3,.,TRBD2,15,TRBV4-2,CASSPGSGGADTQYF,TGTGCCAGCAGCCCCGGGAGCGGGGGGGCAGATACGCAGTATTTT
TRBJ1-1,few,.,13,TRBV7-7,CASSLDTNTEAFF,TGTGCCAGCAGCTTAGATACAAACACTGAAGCTTTCTTT
TRBJ1-1,.,TRBD1,14,TRBV3-1/TRBV3-2,CASSRRTGGTEAFF,TGTGCCAGCAGCCGGAGGACAGGGGGCACTGAAGCTTTCTTT
TRBJ1-5,.,.,18,TRBV18,CASSPYRSLLSSNQPQHF,TGTGCCAGCTCACCGTACAGGTCCTTACTCTCCTCCAATCAGCCCCAGCATTTT
TRBJ1-2,.,.,16,TRBV6-6,CASSYGWGQTNYGYTF,TGTGCCAGCAGTTACGGCTGGGGGCAAACTAACTATGGCTACACCTTC
TRBJ2-1,.,TRBD1,15,TRBV29-1,CSADSDRGLHNEQFF,TGCAGCGCCGATTCCGACAGGGGGCTTCACAATGAGCAGTTCTTC
TRBJ1-6,.,TRBD1,14,TRBV10-2,CARDRGRLYSPLHF,TGCGCCAGAGACAGGGGGCGGTTGTATTCACCCCTCCACTTT
TRBJ1-5,.,TRBD1,16,TRBV6-1,CASSEQRQGASQPQHF,TGTGCCAGCAGTGAACAAAGACAGGGGGCCTCTCAGCCCCAGCATTTT
TRBJ2-7,.,.,13,TRBV27,CASQRLSSYEQYF,TGTGCCAGCCAGCGTTTGAGCTCCTACGAGCAGTACTTC